The 4 T cell receptor beta chains listed next were all sequenced from one sample in a study of PD-L1 blockade in urothelial cancer. The assay was immunoSEQ multiplex PCR, and TCRdb's table has in-frame clones only and misses some. The sample lists more than 35,000 clones, about nine tenths occurring once. Time point reported: pretreatment peripheral blood. The sequences come from PBMCs, collected around atezolizumab (anti-PD-L1) treatment. These receptors were taken from an older woman with urothelial cancer.

The chain links TRBV7-6 to TRBJ1-2; maybe TRBD1 (5 bases). Trimming took off 2 bases at V and 4 bases at J, with 11 bases between the two ends. The V gene's germline CDR1 is SGHVS and CDR2 FNYEAQ. The CDR3 loop spans 14 amino acids. CDR3 residues: CASSLQGVSYGYTF. CDR3 DNA: TGTGCCAGCAGCTTACAGGGCGTGAGCTATGGCTACACCTTC. The full variable domain, rest sourced from reference TRBV7-6 and TRBJ1-2, is GAGVSQSPRYKVTKRGQDVALRCDPISGHVSLYWYRQALGQGPEFLTYFNYEAQQDKSGLPNDRFSAERPEGSISTLTIQRTEQRDSAMYRCASSLQGVSYGYTFGSGTRLTVV.

The chain recombines TRBV7-2 with TRBJ1-2; a possible D gene is TRBD1 (5 bases). CDR1 is SGHTA and CDR2 is FQGNSA in the germline V gene. The CDR3 length is 12 residues. V was pared by 2 bases and J by 8 bases, with 9 bases between. The DNA of the CDR3 is TGTGCCAGCAGCTTAACAGGCAGGGGCTACACCTTC. Translation gives CASSLTGRGYTF.

The chain has TRBV19 and TRBJ2-2; possibly TRBD1 for D (5 bases). The CDR3 runs 15 residues. Germline lookup yields CDR1 LNHDA and CDR2 SQIVND (reference sequence). The germline V and J ends were trimmed by 5 bases and 0 bases, with 10 bases remaining between them. For the CDR3, the DNA is TGTGCCAGTAGTTCTAGGACACCGAACACCGGGGAGCTGTTTTTT. Translation: CASSSRTPNTGELFF.

The genes are TRBV5-1 and TRBJ1-5; no definite D call. The germline V and J ends were trimmed by 3 bases and 0 bases, with 10 bases remaining between them. The CDR3 contains 15 residues. CDR1 SGHRS and CDR2 YFSETQ come from the germline V gene. CDR3: CASSSGLNSNQPQHF. The CDR3 DNA follows: TGCGCCAGCAGCTCCGGACTAAATAGCAATCAGCCCCAGCATTTT.